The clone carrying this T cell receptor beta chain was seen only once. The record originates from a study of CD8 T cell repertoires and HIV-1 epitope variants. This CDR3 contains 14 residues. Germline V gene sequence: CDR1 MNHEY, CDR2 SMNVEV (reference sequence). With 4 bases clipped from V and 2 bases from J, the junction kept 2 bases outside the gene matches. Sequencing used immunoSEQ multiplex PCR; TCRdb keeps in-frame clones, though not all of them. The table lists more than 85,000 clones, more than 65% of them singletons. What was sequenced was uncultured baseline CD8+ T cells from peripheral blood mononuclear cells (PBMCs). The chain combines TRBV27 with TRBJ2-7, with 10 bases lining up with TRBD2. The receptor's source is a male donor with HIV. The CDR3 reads CASSWSGGAYEQYF. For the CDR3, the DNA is TGTGCCAGCAGTTGGAGCGGGGGGGCCTACGAGCAGTACTTC.